This T cell receptor beta chain comes out of a study of blood T cell repertoires in COVID-19. Germline V gene sequence: CDR1 DFQATT, CDR2 SNEGSKA (reference sequence). Trimming shortened V by 3 bases and J by 0 bases, and 12 bases separated the two germline ends. The CDR3 runs to 15 residues. Per the original data handling: Quantification of nucleated cells was approximated via reference gene primer amplification. Here immunoSEQ multiplex PCR was the method, and the copy in TCRdb shows in-frame clones only, minus some. From that table come the V and J calls and clone size; the DNA was used to work out D and trimming. The sample lists 45,000 to 55,000 clones, less than 90% occurring once.

The chain links TRBV20-1 to TRBJ1-5; D ambiguous. Sequenced input: peripheral blood. This receptor was obtained from a man aged 45-60 years with acute or convalescent COVID-19. The CDR3 DNA follows: TGCAGTGCTAGTCGGTTCGATGATAGCAATCAGCCCCAGCATTTT. This translates into CSASRFDDSNQPQHF.